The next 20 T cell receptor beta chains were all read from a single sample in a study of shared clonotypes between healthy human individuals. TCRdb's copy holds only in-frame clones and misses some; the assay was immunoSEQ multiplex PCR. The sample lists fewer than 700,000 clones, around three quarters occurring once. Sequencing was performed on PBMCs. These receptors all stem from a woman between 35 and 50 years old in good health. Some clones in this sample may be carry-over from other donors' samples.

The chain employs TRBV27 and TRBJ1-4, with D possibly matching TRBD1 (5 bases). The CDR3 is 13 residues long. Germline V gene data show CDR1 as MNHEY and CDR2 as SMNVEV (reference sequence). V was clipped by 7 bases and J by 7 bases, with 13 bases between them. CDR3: CASKQSGGEKLFF. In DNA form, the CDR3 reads TGTGCCAGCAAACAGTCCGGGGGTGAAAAACTGTTTTTT. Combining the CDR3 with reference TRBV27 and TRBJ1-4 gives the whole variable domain EAQVTQNPRYLITVTGKKLTVTCSQNMNHEYMSWYRQDPGLGLRQIYYSMNVEVTDKGDVPEGYKVSRKEKRNFPLILESPSPNQTSLYFCASKQSGGEKLFFGSGTQLSVL.

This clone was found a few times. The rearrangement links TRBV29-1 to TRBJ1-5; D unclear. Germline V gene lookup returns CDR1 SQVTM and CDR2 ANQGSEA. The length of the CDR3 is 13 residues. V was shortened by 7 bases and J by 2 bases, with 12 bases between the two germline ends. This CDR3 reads CSAQLGGNQPQHF. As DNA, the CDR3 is TGCAGCGCCCAACTCGGGGGCAATCAGCCCCAGCATTTT.

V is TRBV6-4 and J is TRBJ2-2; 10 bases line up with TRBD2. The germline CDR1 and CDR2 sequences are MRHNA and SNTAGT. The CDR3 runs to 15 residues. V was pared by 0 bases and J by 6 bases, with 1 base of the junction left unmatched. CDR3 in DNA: TGTGCCAGCAGTGACTCAGCGGGAGGGCCCGGGGAGCTGTTTTTT. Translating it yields CASSDSAGGPGELFF.

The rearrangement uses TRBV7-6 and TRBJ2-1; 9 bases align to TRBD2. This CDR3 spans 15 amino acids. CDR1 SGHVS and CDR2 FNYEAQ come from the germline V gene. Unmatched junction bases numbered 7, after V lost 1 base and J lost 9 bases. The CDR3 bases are TGTGCCAGCAGCTTAGGTCTAGCGGGACGGGGTGAGCAGTTCTTC. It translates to CASSLGLAGRGEQFF.

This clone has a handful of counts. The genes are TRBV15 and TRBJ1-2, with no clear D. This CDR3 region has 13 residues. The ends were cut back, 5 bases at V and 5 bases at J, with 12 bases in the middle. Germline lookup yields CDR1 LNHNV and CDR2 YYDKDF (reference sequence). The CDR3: CATSPRFGYGYTF. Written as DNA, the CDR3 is TGTGCCACCAGCCCGAGGTTCGGATATGGCTACACCTTC.

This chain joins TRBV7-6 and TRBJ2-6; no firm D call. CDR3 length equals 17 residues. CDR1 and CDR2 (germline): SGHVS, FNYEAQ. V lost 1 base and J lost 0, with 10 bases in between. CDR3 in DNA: TGTGCCAGCAGCTTAGGGCGGAGCGCCTCTGGGGCCAACGTCCTGACTTTC. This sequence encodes CASSLGRSASGANVLTF.

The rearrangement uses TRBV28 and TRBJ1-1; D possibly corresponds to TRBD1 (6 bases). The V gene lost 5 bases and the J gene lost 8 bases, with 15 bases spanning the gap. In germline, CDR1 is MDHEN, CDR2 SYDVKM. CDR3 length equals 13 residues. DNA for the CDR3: TGTGCCAGCAGTACCGGGACACCGCCCGAAGCTTTCTTT. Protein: CASSTGTPPEAFF.

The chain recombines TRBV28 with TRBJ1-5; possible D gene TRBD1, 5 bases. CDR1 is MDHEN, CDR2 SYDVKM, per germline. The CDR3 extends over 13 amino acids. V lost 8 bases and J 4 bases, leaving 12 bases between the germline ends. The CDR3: CASSDTQNQPQHF. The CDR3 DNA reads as TGTGCCAGCTCGGACACTCAAAATCAGCCCCAGCATTTT.

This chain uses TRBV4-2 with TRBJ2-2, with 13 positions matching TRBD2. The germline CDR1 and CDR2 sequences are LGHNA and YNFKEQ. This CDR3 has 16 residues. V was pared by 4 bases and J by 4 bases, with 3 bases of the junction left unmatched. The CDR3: CASSPRLAGGTGELFF. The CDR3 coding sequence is TGTGCCAGCAGCCCCCGACTAGCGGGAGGCACCGGGGAGCTGTTTTTT.

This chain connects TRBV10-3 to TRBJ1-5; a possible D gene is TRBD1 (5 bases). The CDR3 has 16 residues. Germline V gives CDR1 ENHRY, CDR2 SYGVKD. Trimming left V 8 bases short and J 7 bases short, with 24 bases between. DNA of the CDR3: TGTGCCATCGGGAGGGGCACAGACGGTGTCGGACAGCCCCAGCATTTT. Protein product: CAIGRGTDGVGQPQHF.

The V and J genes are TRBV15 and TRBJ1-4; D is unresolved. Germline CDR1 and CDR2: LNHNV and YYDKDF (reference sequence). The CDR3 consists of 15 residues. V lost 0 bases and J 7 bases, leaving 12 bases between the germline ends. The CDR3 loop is CATSREGGSGEKLFF. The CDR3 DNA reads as TGTGCCACCAGCAGAGAAGGAGGGAGTGGTGAAAAACTGTTTTTT. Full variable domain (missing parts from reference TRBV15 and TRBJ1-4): DAMVIQNPRYQVTQFGKPVTLSCSQTLNHNVMYWYQQKSSQAPKLLFHYYDKDFNNEADTPDNFQSRRPNTSFCFLDIRSPGLGDTAMYLCATSREGGSGEKLFFGSGTQLSVL.

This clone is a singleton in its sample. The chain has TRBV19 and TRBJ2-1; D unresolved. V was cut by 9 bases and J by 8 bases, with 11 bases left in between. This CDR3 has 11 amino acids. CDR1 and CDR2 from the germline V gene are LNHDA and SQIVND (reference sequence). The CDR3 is CASSTGHEQFF. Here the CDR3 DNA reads TGTGCCAGCTCTACGGGCCATGAGCAGTTCTTC.

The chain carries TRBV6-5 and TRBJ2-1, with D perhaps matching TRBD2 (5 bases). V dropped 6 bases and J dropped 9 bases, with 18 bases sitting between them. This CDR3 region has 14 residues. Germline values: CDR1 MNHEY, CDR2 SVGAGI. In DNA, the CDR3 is TGTGCCAGCAGCCCGGACCGGACTTACGGTGAGCAGTTCTTC. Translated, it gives CASSPDRTYGEQFF.

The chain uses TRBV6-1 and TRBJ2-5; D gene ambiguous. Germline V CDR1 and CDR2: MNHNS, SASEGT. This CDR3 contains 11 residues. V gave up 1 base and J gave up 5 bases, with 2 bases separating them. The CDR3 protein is CASSEVETQYF. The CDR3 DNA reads TGTGCCAGCAGTGAAGTGGAGACCCAGTACTTC.

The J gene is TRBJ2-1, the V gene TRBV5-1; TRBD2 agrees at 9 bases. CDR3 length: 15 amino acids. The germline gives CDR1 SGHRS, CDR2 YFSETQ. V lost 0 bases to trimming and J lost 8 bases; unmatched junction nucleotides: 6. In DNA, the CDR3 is TGCGCCAGCAGCTTGGGCGGGAGGGCCCATGATGAGCAGTTCTTC. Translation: CASSLGGRAHDEQFF.

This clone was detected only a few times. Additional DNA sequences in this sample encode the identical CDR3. DNA of the CDR3: TGTGCCAGCAGCTTAGAAAGGAACACTGAAGCTTTCTTT. Its translation is CASSLERNTEAFF. The rearrangement uses TRBV11-2 and TRBJ1-1; D ambiguous. The CDR3 length is 13 residues. Trimming stripped 0 bases from V and 1 base from J, with 3 bases between. Germline loops: CDR1 SGHAT, CDR2 FQNNGV.

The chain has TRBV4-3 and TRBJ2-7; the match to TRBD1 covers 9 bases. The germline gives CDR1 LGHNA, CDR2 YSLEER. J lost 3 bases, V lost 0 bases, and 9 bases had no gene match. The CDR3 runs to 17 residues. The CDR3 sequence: CASSQDGTGRGIYEQYF. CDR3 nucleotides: TGCGCCAGCAGCCAAGATGGGACAGGGAGGGGTATCTACGAGCAGTACTTC.

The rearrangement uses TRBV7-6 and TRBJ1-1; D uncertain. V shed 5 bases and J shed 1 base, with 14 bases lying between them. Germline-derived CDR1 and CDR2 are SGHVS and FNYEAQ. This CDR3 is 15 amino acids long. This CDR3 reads CASSPGAGGNTEAFF. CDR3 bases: TGTGCCAGCAGCCCCGGTGCGGGCGGGAACACTGAAGCTTTCTTT. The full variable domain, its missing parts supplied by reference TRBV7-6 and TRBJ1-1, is GAGVSQSPRYKVTKRGQDVALRCDPISGHVSLYWYRQALGQGPEFLTYFNYEAQQDKSGLPNDRFSAERPEGSISTLTIQRTEQRDSAMYRCASSPGAGGNTEAFFGQGTRLTVV.

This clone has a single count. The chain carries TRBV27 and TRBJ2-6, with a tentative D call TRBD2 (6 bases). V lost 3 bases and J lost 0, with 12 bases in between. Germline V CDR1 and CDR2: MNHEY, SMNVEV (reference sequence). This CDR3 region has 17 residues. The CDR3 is CASSFSGRISGANVLTF. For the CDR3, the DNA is TGTGCCAGCAGTTTTTCGGGGAGGATCTCTGGGGCCAACGTCCTGACTTTC. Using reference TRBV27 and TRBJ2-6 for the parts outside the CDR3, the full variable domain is EAQVTQNPRYLITVTGKKLTVTCSQNMNHEYMSWYRQDPGLGLRQIYYSMNVEVTDKGDVPEGYKVSRKEKRNFPLILESPSPNQTSLYFCASSFSGRISGANVLTFGAGSRLTVL.

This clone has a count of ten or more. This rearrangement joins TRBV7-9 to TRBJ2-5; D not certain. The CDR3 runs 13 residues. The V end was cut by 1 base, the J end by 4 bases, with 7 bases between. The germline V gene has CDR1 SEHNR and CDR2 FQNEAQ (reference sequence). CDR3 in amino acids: CASSLGFSETQYF. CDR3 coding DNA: TGTGCCAGCAGCTTAGGTTTTTCAGAGACCCAGTACTTC. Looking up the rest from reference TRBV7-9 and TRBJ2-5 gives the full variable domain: DTGVSQNPRHKITKRGQNVTFRCDPISEHNRLYWYRQTLGQGPEFLTYFQNEAQLEKSRLLSDRFSAERPKGSFSTLEIQRTEQGDSAMYLCASSLGFSETQYFGPGTRLLVL.